This T cell receptor beta chain was recorded in a study of breast tumors, draining lymph nodes, adjacent tissues. Study observations and caveats: Tumor T cell lymph node origin was a supported hypothesis, not proven. Compared with lymph nodes, tumors were less diverse; compared with nontumor tissue, more. Compared with basal-like, luminal-like tumors shared significantly more repertoire with nontumor tissue.

Axillary draining lymph nodes of breast cancer patients supplied the node samples. CDR3 length: 20 residues. CDR1 and CDR2 from the germline V gene are MGHRA and YSYEKL. V was pared by 2 bases and J by 1 base, with 19 bases of the junction left unmatched. This clonotype has a count of ten or more. The antigen remains unidentified. TCRdb redid the calling of the multiplex PCR reads with MiXCR, one entry per CDR3 protein. The data show more than 200,000 distinct CDR3 sequences, around 32% seen once. The TCR comes from a female donor with breast cancer. Some clones in this sample may be carry-over from other donors' samples. V usage is TRBV4-1 and J usage is TRBJ2-5; the match to TRBD2 covers 7 bases. The sequencing sample was made of axillary lymph node tissue. The CDR3 spells CASSQRFFPLAGEPQETQYF. In DNA, the CDR3 is TGCGCCAGCAGCCAACGGTTTTTCCCCTTGGCGGGAGAGCCCCAAGAGACCCAGTACTTC.